These 26 T cell receptor beta chains were all obtained from the same sample, sequenced in a study of cytomegalovirus exposure and HLA in healthy donors (dated by TCRdb to about 2017). The library was built by means of the immunoSEQ multiplex PCR assay. A mixture of 60 forward primers for TCR Vbeta segments and 13 reverse primers for TCR Jbeta segments was used in the multiplex PCR. TCRdb's version of the immuneACCESS table is confined to in-frame rearrangements and falls short of the full clone set. An unresolved V gene accounts for under half of the shortfall where checked; the remainder is of unknown origin. In all, the sample holds about 140,000 clones, and about 74% of those were seen once. The ten largest account for 2.5% to 3.5% of the sample. The sample taken for sequencing was PBMCs. These receptors were collected from a male donor in good health and CMV-seronegative.

The V gene is TRBV7-9, the J gene TRBJ2-1; 8 bases line up with TRBD2. The CDR3 is 14 amino acids. With V trimmed by 6 bases and J by 8 bases, 9 bases remained unmatched. CDR1 and CDR2 from the germline V gene are SEHNR and FQNEAQ (reference sequence). CDR3 residues: CASRPGGAVDEQFF. CDR3 DNA sequence: TGTGCCAGCAGACCGGGGGGGGCCGTGGATGAGCAGTTCTTC.

V usage is TRBV6-5 and J usage is TRBJ1-2, with D maybe TRBD1 (6 bases). Trimming pared 3 bases from V and 4 bases from J, leaving 12 bases between. The CDR3 sequence is 14 residues long. Germline CDR1 reads MNHEY; CDR2 reads SVGAGI. The CDR3 loop reads CASSYTTGGYGYTF. Written as DNA, the CDR3 is TGTGCCAGCAGTTATACGACAGGCGGCTATGGCTACACCTTC.

The chain couples TRBV28 to TRBJ1-1; D ambiguous. CDR3 length: 12 amino acids. Germline V CDR1 and CDR2: MDHEN, SYDVKM. Trimming cost V 4 bases and J 4 bases, with 7 bases left between them. The CDR3 protein is CASSSPVTEAFF. Here the CDR3 DNA reads TGTGCCAGCAGTTCGCCAGTCACTGAAGCTTTCTTT.

The J gene is TRBJ2-3, the V gene TRBV9; possible D gene TRBD2, 6 bases. The germline V gene encodes CDR1 SGDLS and CDR2 YYNGEE. Trimming took 2 bases from V and 4 from J, leaving 17 bases between them. The CDR3 spans 16 residues. CDR3 DNA: TGTGCCAGCAGCGTGGGATGGGACTCCTCTGCAGATACGCAGTATTTT. Amino acid sequence: CASSVGWDSSADTQYF.

The CDR3 DNA is TGTGCCAACAAACCGGCGGGATTTCCACAGGGGAAAGACACTGAAGCTTTCTTT. Its protein product is CANKPAGFPQGKDTEAFF. The chain links TRBV5-4 to TRBJ1-1; TRBD1 matches at 7 bases. CDR1 SGHNT and CDR2 YYREEE come from the germline V gene (reference sequence). V was pared by 9 bases and J by 3 bases, with 23 bases of the junction left unmatched. The CDR3 loop spans 18 amino acids.

The DNA of the CDR3 is TGTGCCATCAGTGAACTCGCTCGGAATGAGCAGTTCTTC. Translation gives CAISELARNEQFF. The chain has TRBV10-3 and TRBJ2-1; D gene unclear. This CDR3 region has 13 residues. Trimming removed 3 bases at V and 7 bases at J, with 10 bases between. The germline V gene has CDR1 ENHRY and CDR2 SYGVKD.

This clone was seen a few times. The V and J genes are TRBV30 and TRBJ1-5; the match to TRBD1 covers 8 bases. The germline gives CDR1 GTSNPN, CDR2 SVGIG (reference sequence). This CDR3 is built from 14 residues. V was clipped by 1 base and J by 7 bases; unmatched bases: 6. CDR3 protein: CAWSDRGSRQPQHF. CDR3 DNA sequence: TGTGCCTGGAGTGACAGGGGGTCTCGCCAGCCCCAGCATTTT.

V is TRBV29-1 and J is TRBJ1-2; perhaps TRBD1 as D (6 bases). Germline CDR1 and CDR2: SQVTM and ANQGSEA. The ends were cut back, 2 bases at V and 8 bases at J, with 15 bases in the middle. This CDR3 has 13 amino acids. CDR3: CSVEFRGKGGYTF. CDR3 DNA sequence: TGCAGCGTTGAATTCAGGGGTAAAGGGGGCTACACCTTC.

V and J are TRBV7-2 and TRBJ2-7, with a tentative D call TRBD1 (5 bases). Deletions cut 5 bases from V and 2 bases from J, with 13 bases between. The germline CDR1 and CDR2 sequences are SGHTA and FQGNSA. The CDR3 sequence is 14 residues long. This CDR3 reads CASSRNAGTYEQYF. In DNA, the CDR3 is TGTGCCAGCAGCCGAAATGCAGGGACCTACGAGCAGTACTTC.

V and J are TRBV15 and TRBJ2-7; 7 nucleotides agree with TRBD2. The germline gives CDR1 LNHNV, CDR2 YYDKDF (reference sequence). This CDR3 contains 14 residues. V lost 8 bases and J lost 3; bases outside the gene matches: 10. CDR3 sequence: CATARGGSGYEQYF. In DNA form, the CDR3 reads TGTGCCACCGCCCGTGGCGGGAGTGGCTACGAGCAGTACTTC. The full variable domain, rest sourced from reference TRBV15 and TRBJ2-7, is DAMVIQNPRYQVTQFGKPVTLSCSQTLNHNVMYWYQQKSSQAPKLLFHYYDKDFNNEADTPDNFQSRRPNTSFCFLDIRSPGLGDTAMYLCATARGGSGYEQYFGPGTRLTVT.

The chain recombines TRBV4-1 with TRBJ2-3, with D perhaps TRBD2 (6 bases). This CDR3 spans 16 amino acids. V dropped 2 bases and J dropped 1 base, with 13 bases sitting between them. The germline gives CDR1 MGHRA, CDR2 YSYEKL. DNA of the CDR3: TGCGCCAGCAGCCAACTGCAGGGAGGAGGCACAGATACGCAGTATTTT. Translation: CASSQLQGGGTDTQYF.

V and J are TRBV7-6 and TRBJ2-3; 7 positions agree with TRBD1. J lost 0 bases, V lost 1 base, and 4 bases had no gene match. The CDR3 runs to 16 residues. Germline lookup yields CDR1 SGHVS and CDR2 FNYEAQ. CDR3 DNA: TGTGCCAGCAGCTTAGAGACAGGGCCAAGCACAGATACGCAGTATTTT. Protein product: CASSLETGPSTDTQYF.

Here the CDR3 reads CASSQPMGRFSGNTIYF. For the CDR3, the DNA is TGTGCCAGCAGCCAGCCTATGGGGCGATTCTCTGGAAACACCATATATTTT. This chain joins TRBV7-9 and TRBJ1-3, with TRBD1 as a possible D gene (5 bases). The CDR3 covers 17 residues. CDR1 and CDR2 (germline): SEHNR, FQNEAQ (reference sequence). Trimming pared 5 bases from V and 0 bases from J, leaving 17 bases between.

CDR3 loop: CASTEGLAATYEQYF. The CDR3 DNA is TGTGCCAGCACCGAGGGACTAGCGGCTACCTACGAGCAGTACTTC. The V gene is TRBV2, the J gene TRBJ2-5; TRBD2 matches 11 bases. Gene TRBJ2-7 matches the end of the DNA better, so the J call may be wrong. Germline loops: CDR1 SNHLY, CDR2 FYNNEI. The length of the CDR3 is 15 residues.

The chain couples TRBV5-8 to TRBJ2-7, with 8 bases aligning to TRBD1. J lost 5 bases, V lost 2 bases, and 3 bases had no gene match. Germline V gene sequence: CDR1 SGHTS, CDR2 YDEGEE. This CDR3 has 13 amino acids. CDR3 loop: CASSFGQGDEQYF. The CDR3 coding sequence is TGTGCCAGCAGCTTCGGACAGGGCGACGAGCAGTACTTC.

J is TRBJ1-3 and V is TRBV7-9; TRBD1 is a possible D gene (5 bases). Germline V gene sequence: CDR1 SEHNR, CDR2 FQNEAQ (reference sequence). Trimming left V 5 bases short and J 0 bases short, with 11 bases between. The CDR3 is made up of 15 amino acids. This CDR3 reads CASSRDRYSGNTIYF. The CDR3, as DNA: TGTGCCAGCAGCCGTGACAGATACTCTGGAAACACCATATATTTT. The entire variable domain, with the rest obtained from reference TRBV7-9 and TRBJ1-3, is as follows: DTGVSQNPRHKITKRGQNVTFRCDPISEHNRLYWYRQTLGQGPEFLTYFQNEAQLEKSRLLSDRFSAERPKGSFSTLEIQRTEQGDSAMYLCASSRDRYSGNTIYFGEGSWLTVV.

CDR3 amino acids: CATGGPGNTIYF. The CDR3, as DNA: TGTGCCACGGGAGGCCCGGGGAACACCATATATTTT. The chain joins TRBV9 to TRBJ1-3, with D unclear. The CDR3 consists of 12 residues. Trimming took off 9 bases at V and 7 bases at J, with 14 bases between the two ends. CDR1 SGDLS and CDR2 YYNGEE come from the germline V gene.

V is TRBV30 and J is TRBJ2-2; possibly TRBD1 for D (5 bases). This CDR3 region has 13 residues. Trimming cost V 2 bases and J 7 bases, with 11 bases left between them. The V gene's germline CDR1 is GTSNPN and CDR2 SVGIG (reference sequence). CDR3 region: CAWSLGENGELFF. DNA of the CDR3: TGTGCCTGGAGTCTAGGGGAAAACGGGGAGCTGTTTTTT.

This clone was seen once. CDR3 bases: TGTGCCAGCGGGGGAGGGGCTGGTACTGAAGCTTTCTTT. Protein sequence: CASGGGAGTEAFF. V is TRBV7-3 and J is TRBJ1-1, with D tentatively TRBD1 (5 bases). Trimming left V 8 bases short and J 5 bases short, with 15 bases between. This CDR3 region has 13 residues. From germline, CDR1 is SGHTA and CDR2 FQGTGA.

The chain is built from TRBV9 and TRBJ2-5, with D maybe TRBD2 (6 bases). Germline CDR1 SGDLS, CDR2 YYNGEE. The CDR3 runs 13 residues. Trimming took 3 bases from V and 2 from J, leaving 8 bases between them. This CDR3 reads CASSGGLQETQYF. The CDR3, as DNA: TGTGCCAGCAGCGGAGGACTACAAGAGACCCAGTACTTC.

This chain uses TRBV4-3 with TRBJ2-7; TRBD2 aligns across 7 bases. Trimming removed 0 bases from V and 2 bases from J; junction bases left unmatched: 4. CDR3 length equals 15 residues. Germline V gene sequence: CDR1 LGHNA, CDR2 YSLEER. The DNA for the CDR3 is TGCGCCAGCAGCCAAGAAGGCGGGAGCCCCTACGAGCAGTACTTC. This encodes CASSQEGGSPYEQYF.

The V gene is TRBV11-3, the J gene TRBJ2-5; no reliable D call. Germline-derived CDR1 and CDR2 are SGHNT and YENEEA. The germline V and J ends were trimmed by 4 bases and 0 bases, with 3 bases remaining between them. CDR3 length: 12 amino acids. CDR3 nucleotides: TGTGCCAGCAGCTCCAACCAAGAGACCCAGTACTTC. It encodes CASSSNQETQYF.

This clone was counted between two and nine times. The chain combines TRBV7-9 with TRBJ2-7; 7 bases agree with TRBD2. CDR3 length: 15 amino acids. V lost 3 bases, J lost 0 bases, and 5 bases stayed unmatched. Per the germline V gene, CDR1 is SEHNR and CDR2 is FQNEAQ (reference sequence). The CDR3: CASSLLRGSSYEQYF. DNA for the CDR3: TGTGCCAGCAGCTTGTTGCGGGGGAGCTCCTACGAGCAGTACTTC. The full variable domain, rest sourced from reference TRBV7-9 and TRBJ2-7, is DTGVSQNPRHKITKRGQNVTFRCDPISEHNRLYWYRQTLGQGPEFLTYFQNEAQLEKSRLLSDRFSAERPKGSFSTLEIQRTEQGDSAMYLCASSLLRGSSYEQYFGPGTRLTVT.

The CDR3: CAWSRDSVYEQYF. For the CDR3, the DNA is TGTGCCTGGAGTAGGGACAGCGTTTACGAGCAGTACTTC. The chain uses TRBV30 and TRBJ2-5, with TRBD1 matching 7 bases. The DNA end is more similar to TRBJ2-7, so the J call may be wrong. The CDR3 is made up of 13 amino acids. Germline V lookup: CDR1 GTSNPN, CDR2 SVGIG (reference sequence).

J is TRBJ1-2 and V is TRBV19, with D possibly matching TRBD1 (6 bases). Trimming pared 5 bases from V and 7 bases from J, leaving 11 bases between. The germline gives CDR1 LNHDA, CDR2 SQIVND (reference sequence). The CDR3 contains 12 residues. CDR3 protein: CASSAHRVGYTF. In DNA form, the CDR3 reads TGTGCCAGTAGTGCCCACAGGGTTGGCTACACCTTC.

The genes are TRBV5-1 and TRBJ2-1; TRBD1 agrees at 9 bases. The CDR3 extends over 17 amino acids. V lost 3 bases to trimming and J lost 4 bases; unmatched junction nucleotides: 11. From germline, CDR1 is SGHRS and CDR2 YFSETQ. CDR3 residues: CASSSRTGAYTYNEQFF. DNA of the CDR3: TGCGCCAGCAGCTCTCGGACAGGGGCCTATACTTACAATGAGCAGTTCTTC.